These 15 T cell receptor beta chains originate from one sample sequenced in a study of control samples from healthy donors and cancer patients (TCRdb year 2020). Libraries came from the immunoSEQ multiplex PCR assay. The source is immuneACCESS, and TCRdb retained only in-frame sequences with V and J called. Part of the clones is not carried over; for the studies checked, unresolved V genes explain less than half of this, and the remainder is unexplained. Recorded for this sample are approximately 30,000 clones; roughly 94% of them occurred a single time. 6.6% of the sample lies in the top ten. The sequenced sample was blood. These TCRs come from a man in his 60s in good health.

DNA of the CDR3: TGTGCCAGCAGCCTCGGGACAGATTATGGCTACACCTTC. This sequence encodes CASSLGTDYGYTF. The chain carries TRBV7-9 and TRBJ1-2; 7 nucleotides agree with TRBD1. Germline V lookup: CDR1 SEHNR, CDR2 FQNEAQ (reference sequence). The CDR3 is 13 residues long. V lost 5 bases to trimming and J lost 5 bases; unmatched junction nucleotides: 5.

The V call is TRBV3-1 (or the pseudogene TRBV3-2), the J call TRBJ2-5, with D uncertain. The germline CDR1 and CDR2 sequences are LGHDT and YNNKEL (reference sequence). Trimming cost V 2 bases and J 7 bases, with 17 bases left between them. The CDR3 runs to 15 residues. The CDR3 here is CASSQSGPSLGTQYF. CDR3 nucleotide sequence: TGTGCCAGCAGCCAATCCGGGCCGTCCCTAGGGACCCAGTACTTC.

The chain recombines TRBV7-2 with TRBJ2-7; the match to TRBD1 covers 7 bases. From germline, CDR1 is SGHTA and CDR2 FQGNSA. Trimming took 5 bases from V and 0 from J; bases not matched to a gene: 4. The CDR3 sequence is 14 residues long. The CDR3 is CASSPDRISYEQYF. DNA for the CDR3: TGTGCCAGCAGCCCGGACAGGATCTCCTACGAGCAGTACTTC.

The CDR3 is CASRVGGRNTEAFF. Here the CDR3 DNA reads TGTGCCAGTAGAGTTGGGGGGCGGAACACTGAAGCTTTCTTT. The chain joins TRBV19 to TRBJ1-1, with D possibly TRBD1 on 6 matching bases. Per germline, CDR1 LNHDA and CDR2 SQIVND (reference sequence). The CDR3 is made up of 14 amino acids. V was clipped by 6 bases and J by 1 base, with 12 bases between them.

The chain recombines TRBV5-1 with TRBJ2-7, with 8 nucleotides matching TRBD1. This CDR3 is built from 14 residues. The germline V gene encodes CDR1 SGHRS and CDR2 YFSETQ. With V trimmed by 3 bases and J by 3 bases, 5 bases remained unmatched. The CDR3 is CASSSPGQDYEQYF. CDR3 sequence (DNA): TGCGCCAGCAGCTCACCGGGACAGGACTACGAGCAGTACTTC.

This clone showed up just once. The V gene is TRBV7-9, the J gene TRBJ2-7; D is possibly TRBD2 (6 bases). The V end was cut by 6 bases, the J end by 3 bases, with 12 bases between. This CDR3 contains 13 residues. CDR1 and CDR2 (germline): SEHNR, FQNEAQ (reference sequence). Here the CDR3 DNA reads TGTGCCAGCAGACTTGAGGGAGGCTACGAGCAGTACTTC. It specifies CASRLEGGYEQYF.

The chain couples TRBV19 to TRBJ1-1; D gene ambiguous. The CDR3 contains 14 residues. CDR1 is LNHDA and CDR2 is SQIVND in the germline V gene (reference sequence). V lost 5 bases and J 5 bases, leaving 15 bases between the germline ends. The CDR3 region is CASSGTGRRTEAFF. The CDR3 DNA is TGTGCCAGTAGTGGAACGGGCAGGAGGACTGAAGCTTTCTTT.

The chain links TRBV5-8 to TRBJ1-1, with D hard to call. The CDR3 contains 15 residues. Trimming removed 6 bases at V and 4 bases at J, with 19 bases between. Germline V lookup: CDR1 SGHTS, CDR2 YDEGEE. In DNA, the CDR3 is TGTGCCAGCACCGTACGGCCCCCGACTGGCACTGAAGCTTTCTTT. Protein: CASTVRPPTGTEAFF.

The rearrangement joins TRBV15 to TRBJ1-3, with D hard to call. Germline V gives CDR1 LNHNV, CDR2 YYDKDF (reference sequence). The V end was cut by 9 bases, the J end by 0 bases, with 21 bases between. The CDR3 contains 17 residues. The CDR3 here is CATAGAATPISGNTIYF. For the CDR3, the DNA is TGTGCCACTGCTGGCGCAGCTACGCCTATCTCTGGAAACACCATATATTTT.

The chain carries TRBV27 and TRBJ2-1; 9 nucleotides match TRBD2. The CDR3 contains 12 residues. Trimming took 5 bases from V and 15 from J; bases not matched to a gene: 8. CDR1 is MNHEY, CDR2 SMNVEV, per germline (reference sequence). The CDR3 nucleotides are TGTGCCAGCAGTCAGCTAGCGGGGACGCCGTTCTTC. Protein product: CASSQLAGTPFF.

The chain recombines TRBV28 with TRBJ1-6, with 9 bases lining up with TRBD1. Per the germline V gene, CDR1 is MDHEN and CDR2 is SYDVKM. The ends lost 7 bases at V and 7 bases at J; junction bases unmatched: 2. CDR3 length: 13 amino acids. The CDR3 sequence is CASMTGGNSPLHF. The DNA for the CDR3 is TGTGCCAGCATGACAGGGGGAAATTCACCCCTCCACTTT.

The V gene is TRBV4-3, the J gene TRBJ2-7, with TRBD1 as a possible D gene (5 bases). The CDR3 sequence is 14 residues long. The ends were cut back, 2 bases at V and 2 bases at J, with 10 bases in the middle. Germline CDR1 LGHNA, CDR2 YSLEER. This chain's CDR3 is CASSQSTVAYEQYF. Written as DNA, the CDR3 is TGCGCCAGCAGCCAATCGACAGTAGCCTACGAGCAGTACTTC.

The V and J genes are TRBV27 and TRBJ1-5; D call uncertain. The CDR3 covers 14 residues. V was cut by 2 bases and J by 5 bases, with 10 bases left in between. Germline V gene lookup returns CDR1 MNHEY and CDR2 SMNVEV (reference sequence). CDR3 DNA sequence: TGTGCCAGCAGTTTACGGTTGGGCTATCAGCCCCAGCATTTT. Translated, it gives CASSLRLGYQPQHF.

This chain links TRBV11-3 with TRBJ2-3; no firm D call. Germline values: CDR1 SGHNT, CDR2 YENEEA. V lost 1 base to trimming and J lost 6 bases, with 2 bases between them. The CDR3 is made up of 11 amino acids. In DNA, the CDR3 is TGTGCCAGCAGCTTAGGCGATACGCAGTATTTT. Its translation is CASSLGDTQYF. The whole variable domain, remainder taken from reference TRBV11-3 and TRBJ2-3, is EAGVVQSPRYKIIEKKQPVAFWCNPISGHNTLYWYLQNLGQGPELLIRYENEEAVDDSQLPKDRFSAERLKGVDSTLKIQPAELGDSAVYLCASSLGDTQYFGPGTRLTVL.

The CDR3 nucleotides read TGTGCCAGCAAAACAACCTCTGGGTCCTACAATGAGCAGTTCTTC. Its protein is CASKTTSGSYNEQFF. The rearrangement uses TRBV7-2 and TRBJ2-1, with D unresolved. CDR1 is SGHTA and CDR2 is FQGNSA in the germline V gene. CDR3 length: 15 residues. The V gene lost 7 bases and the J gene lost 1 base, with 14 bases spanning the gap.